Listed below are T cell receptor beta chains from one sample, sequenced in a study of OX40 agonist ivuxolimab in advanced cancers. This table comes from immunoSEQ multiplex PCR, and its TCRdb copy is limited to in-frame clones, with some not included. The table has fewer than 90,000 clones, 85% to 90% seen once; the top ten hold over 2%. Sequenced here: CD4+ or CD8+ T cells sorted from blood, sampled in a trial of the OX40 agonist ivuxolimab. The source is an adult with an advanced solid tumor such as melanoma, head and neck, liver or kidney cancer. CDR3s include the opening cysteine and the closing phenylalanine or tryptophan. The D gene is left open where the match is weak. For some rows the clone size is stated as once, few or many, or as a class when expanded; others skip it.

j_call v_call d_call clone_size cdr3_nt cdr3_aa
TRBJ2-1 TRBV7-8 - - TGTGCCAGCAGCTTACGGCAGGACCCCCTTGCCGATGAGCAGTTCTTC CASSLRQDPLADEQFF
TRBJ2-5 TRBV18 TRBD2 - TGTGCCAGCTCACCGGGACTAGCGGGCCAAGAGACCCAGTACTTC CASSPGLAGQETQYF
TRBJ2-5 TRBV7-2 - few TGTGCCAGCAGCTCCCTAATATTCATGGGGACCCAGTACTTC CASSSLIFMGTQYF
TRBJ2-7 TRBV29-1 TRBD1 few TGCAGCGCCACCCAGGACAGGGGCCTAGAGCAGTACTTC CSATQDRGLEQYF
TRBJ1-1 TRBV18 - few TGTGCCAGCTCACCACCGAAGGCTGAAGCTTTCTTT CASSPPKAEAFF
TRBJ1-6 TRBV28 - - TGTGCCAGCAGCGAGTTTGAAGGGCGTAATTCACCCCTCCACTTT CASSEFEGRNSPLHF
TRBJ1-1 TRBV9 - - TGTGCCAGCAGCTTCCTGGGGGAGGGCACTGAAGCTTTCTTT CASSFLGEGTEAFF
TRBJ2-7 TRBV6-5 - - TGTGCCAGTGCCCGGCCAGGGGCGGCCCCTTACGAGCAGTACTTC CASARPGAAPYEQYF
TRBJ2-1 TRBV6-1 TRBD1 - TGTGCCAGCAGTCAAGGACAGGGGCGATGGTTCTTC CASSQGQGRWFF
TRBJ1-6 TRBV7-9 - - TGTGCCAGCAGCCCTACTACTCAGGGGTCCGGCCCCCTCCACTTT CASSPTTQGSGPLHF
TRBJ1-5 TRBV5-4 - few TGTGCCAGCAGCGCTCAGGGACTGGAGGCCCAGCATTTT CASSAQGLEAQHF
TRBJ1-2 TRBV19 - - TGTGCCAGCTCAACAGGATTTAGATACGGCTACACCTTC CASSTGFRYGYTF
TRBJ2-7 TRBV27 - once TGTGCCAGCAGTTCCAACTCCTACGAGCAGTACTTC CASSSNSYEQYF
TRBJ2-2 TRBV4-3 TRBD1 - TGCGCCAGCAGCCAAATGACAGGGATCTTGAACACCGGGGAGCTGTTTTTT CASSQMTGILNTGELFF
TRBJ2-5 TRBV4-3 TRBD2 once TGCGCCAGCAGCCAAGAATACAGCGGGGGGGCGAGCCAAGAGACCCAGTACTTC CASSQEYSGGASQETQYF
TRBJ2-1 TRBV2 - once TGTGCCAGCAGTGAGGGGATTTACAATGAGCAGTTCTTC CASSEGIYNEQFF
TRBJ2-3 TRBV29-1 - - TGCAGCGTTGAATCCCGTATTAGAGATACGCAGTATTTT CSVESRIRDTQYF
TRBJ1-1 TRBV28 - - TGTGCCAGCAGTTTAAGAGACAGGCGTGAAGCTTTCTTT CASSLRDRREAFF
TRBJ1-6 TRBV6-1 TRBD1 - TGTGCCAGCAGGGAACCGGGACAGCTAAATTCACCCCTCCACTTT CASREPGQLNSPLHF
TRBJ1-4 TRBV10-3 - - TGTGCCATCAGTGAGACAGGGATCGGTGAAAAACTGTTTTTT CAISETGIGEKLFF
TRBJ2-3 TRBV5-1 - - TGCGCCAGCAGCTGGGCAGGGGGCACAGATACGCAGTATTTT CASSWAGGTDTQYF
TRBJ1-2 TRBV9 TRBD1 - TGTGCCAGCAGCGAGGGACAGGGGCCAAACTATGGCTGCACCTTC CASSEGQGPNYGCTF
TRBJ1-1 TRBV28 - - TGTGCCAGCAGGACAGGAAGCACTGAAGCTTTCTTT CASRTGSTEAFF
TRBJ1-1 TRBV28 - - TGTGCCAGCAGTTCTCCCCTCACTGAAGCTTTCTTT CASSSPLTEAFF
TRBJ2-6 TRBV6-1 - - TGTGCCAGCAGTAGTCGCTCTGGGGCCAACGTCCTGACTTTC CASSSRSGANVLTF
TRBJ2-3 TRBV18 TRBD2 - TGTGCCAGCTCAGGACTAGCTGCCACAGATACGCAGTATTTT CASSGLAATDTQYF
TRBJ2-3 TRBV2 - - TGTGCCAGCAGTGAGGGACTTCCCACAGATACGCAGTATTTT CASSEGLPTDTQYF
TRBJ2-7 TRBV30 - once TGTGCCTGGAGTCTCGGCCAAGACGAGCAGTACTTC CAWSLGQDEQYF
TRBJ1-3 TRBV6-1 - - TGTGCCAGCAGTGCAGAATCCCTGACCTCTGGAAACACCATATATTTT CASSAESLTSGNTIYF
TRBJ1-2 TRBV5-1 - - TGCGCCAGCAGGCGTCGGACAGAGAACTATGGCTACACCTTC CASRRRTENYGYTF
TRBJ1-5 TRBV10-3 TRBD1 once TGTGCCATCAGCGAGGGACAGGGGGCGATTCAGCCCCAGCATTTT CAISEGQGAIQPQHF